This T cell receptor beta chain comes out of a study of cytomegalovirus exposure and HLA in healthy donors. General study points: Associated with cytomegalovirus, according to the listing, were 150 to 200 TCR beta chains. Productive status was seen about 87% or about 30% of the time for most TCR beta V segments in an earlier analysis. Reports state that TCR beta sequences accurately predicted most subjects' HLA-A and HLA-B alleles. In a later analysis, TCR beta V- and J-gene trimming showed a link to a missense DCLRE1C variant.

Primers for the PCR totalled 60 Vbeta and 13 Jbeta. Libraries were prepared by immunoSEQ multiplex PCR; TCRdb keeps only in-frame clonotypes and omits some of them. The table has approximately 78,000 clones, roughly 83% seen once. As for this clone: The target antigen is unknown.

Specimen: PBMCs. This receptor was obtained from a woman aged 50 to 60 in good health and CMV-seronegative.

CDR3 DNA: TGTGCCAGCAGCGAGGACAAAGATAATGAAAAACTGTTTTTT. It codes for CASSEDKDNEKLFF. This chain connects TRBV7-9 to TRBJ1-4; a possible D gene is TRBD1 (5 bases). The ends were cut back, 5 bases at V and 4 bases at J, with 11 bases in the middle. Per germline, CDR1 SEHNR and CDR2 FQNEAQ (reference sequence). The CDR3 is 14 amino acids.